This passage covers 21 T cell receptor beta chains from one sample sequenced in a study of CD8 T cells in Susac syndrome. An input of roughly 0.45 to 1 ug of RNA was subjected to reverse transcription using random hexamers. TCRdb re-derived calls from the immunoSEQ multiplex PCR reads in MiXCR, one entry per CDR3 protein. The sample comprises more than 150,000 distinct CDR3 sequences, over 85% of which are singletons, and 0.2% to 0.25% rests with the top ten. Specimen: CD8+ T cells from PBMCs. The origin of the receptors is a human donor with multiple sclerosis.

J is TRBJ1-1 and V is TRBV29-1; possibly TRBD1 for D (5 bases). V dropped 5 bases and J dropped 2 bases, with 21 bases sitting between them. The CDR3 sequence is 16 residues long. Germline V gives CDR1 SQVTM, CDR2 ANQGSEA. CDR3 loop: CSVYGGVGTDNTEAFF. In nucleotides, the CDR3 is TGCAGCGTTTATGGCGGGGTGGGGACGGATAACACTGAAGCTTTCTTT.

The chain uses TRBV4-3 and TRBJ2-3; D is perhaps TRBD1 (6 bases). The CDR3 consists of 15 residues. The V end was cut by 1 base, the J end by 4 bases, with 12 bases between. Germline V gene sequence: CDR1 LGHNA, CDR2 YSLEER. The chain's CDR3 is CASSQVWGQADTQYF. In DNA form, the CDR3 reads TGCGCCAGCAGCCAAGTCTGGGGGCAAGCAGATACGCAGTATTTT.

This sequence joins TRBV12-5 and TRBJ2-3, with D uncertain. Trimming pared 6 bases from V and 6 bases from J, leaving 10 bases between. The V gene's germline CDR1 is LGHNT and CDR2 FRNRAP. The CDR3 spans 12 residues. Here the CDR3 DNA reads TGTGCTAGTGGCACTCAGTTGGATACGCAGTATTTT. Residues: CASGTQLDTQYF. Together with reference TRBV12-5 and TRBJ2-3, the CDR3 gives the full variable domain: DARVTQTPRHKVTEMGQEVTMRCQPILGHNTVFWYRQTMMQGLELLAYFRNRAPLDDSGMPKDRFSAEMPDATLATLKIQPSEPRDSAVYFCASGTQLDTQYFGPGTRLTVL.

In DNA form, the CDR3 reads TGTGCCTGCCTCGAGTACAATGAGCAGTTCTTC. This encodes CACLEYNEQFF. V and J are TRBV30 and TRBJ2-1, with D unclear. The CDR3 covers 11 residues. Per germline, CDR1 GTSNPN and CDR2 SVGIG (reference sequence). Trimming stripped 6 bases from V and 4 bases from J, with 7 bases between.

The rearrangement uses TRBV15 and TRBJ2-2, with D perhaps matching TRBD1 or TRBD2 (5 bases each). This CDR3 region has 14 residues. The germline V gene encodes CDR1 LNHNV and CDR2 YYDKDF (reference sequence). Trimming took off 3 bases at V and 5 bases at J, with 10 bases between the two ends. Here the CDR3 reads CATSRGVGTGELFF. The CDR3 DNA is TGTGCCACCAGCAGGGGGGTTGGGACCGGGGAGCTGTTTTTT.

This sequence joins TRBV7-8 and TRBJ2-7; D possibly corresponds to TRBD1 (6 bases). Trimming cost V 1 base and J 0 bases, with 10 bases left between them. The CDR3 extends over 15 amino acids. From germline, CDR1 is SGHVS and CDR2 FQNEAQ. CDR3 protein: CASSLDGGPSYEQYF. The DNA of the CDR3 is TGTGCCAGCAGCTTAGATGGGGGCCCCTCCTACGAGCAGTACTTC.

The chain combines TRBV3-1 with TRBJ2-7; TRBD2 might be the D (6 bases). The germline CDR1 and CDR2 sequences are LGHDT and YNNKEL (reference sequence). The CDR3 runs 15 residues. Trimming pared 0 bases from V and 2 bases from J, leaving 11 bases between. CDR3 amino acids: CASSQDSGVTYEQYF. CDR3 nucleotide sequence: TGTGCCAGCAGCCAAGATTCGGGAGTCACCTACGAGCAGTACTTC.

CDR3 sequence reads: CASSLGGKIYEQYF. The CDR3 DNA reads TGTGCCAGCAGCTTAGGAGGGAAAATCTACGAGCAGTACTTC. The genes are TRBV7-9 and TRBJ2-7; a weak D match, TRBD2 (5 bases). The V gene lost 1 base and the J gene lost 3 bases, with 10 bases spanning the gap. Germline V CDR1 and CDR2: SEHNR, FQNEAQ (reference sequence). The CDR3 consists of 14 residues.

V is TRBV4-3 and J is TRBJ2-7; the D call may be TRBD1 or TRBD2 (5 bases each). V lost 1 base, J lost 3 bases, and 10 bases lay in between. Germline values: CDR1 LGHNA, CDR2 YSLEER. The CDR3 is 14 amino acids. The CDR3 DNA follows: TGCGCCAGCAGCCAAGTGCAGGGAGTCTACGAGCAGTACTTC. It yields the protein CASSQVQGVYEQYF.

The chain couples TRBV28 to TRBJ2-1; perhaps TRBD1 as D (6 bases). Germline values: CDR1 MDHEN, CDR2 SYDVKM. The V end lost 6 bases, the J end lost 8 bases, and 11 bases lay between the germline ends. The CDR3 spans 12 residues. The CDR3 nucleotides read TGTGCCAGCAGCAGCAGGGGTGATGAGCAGTTCTTC. Amino acid sequence: CASSSRGDEQFF.

V and J are TRBV24-1 and TRBJ1-1; D remains ambiguous. V lost 7 bases and J 1 base, leaving 6 bases between the germline ends. Per the germline V gene, CDR1 is KGHDR and CDR2 is SFDVKD. The CDR3 is made up of 12 amino acids. This CDR3 reads CATRSGNTEAFF. As DNA, the CDR3 is TGTGCCACCAGGTCCGGGAACACTGAAGCTTTCTTT.

The V call is TRBV14, the J call TRBJ2-1, with TRBD2 as a possible D gene (5 bases). CDR3 length: 14 residues. Looked up from germline, CDR1 is SGHDN and CDR2 is FVKESK. V gave up 1 base and J gave up 5 bases, with 9 bases separating them. CDR3 nucleotides: TGTGCCAGCAGCCAAGCGTGGGGAGACAATGAGCAGTTCTTC. Its protein is CASSQAWGDNEQFF.

The chain is built from TRBV18 and TRBJ2-1; tentative D call: TRBD1 (6 bases). Trimming removed 0 bases at V and 8 bases at J, with 17 bases between. Germline loops: CDR1 KGHSH, CDR2 LQKENI. The CDR3 sequence is 16 residues long. The CDR3 is CASSPPGDTVGDEQFF. In DNA form, the CDR3 reads TGTGCCAGCTCACCACCGGGGGACACCGTTGGGGATGAGCAGTTCTTC.

This clonotype was counted a single time. V and J are TRBV7-9 and TRBJ2-7; 9 bases fit TRBD1. There are 14 residues in the CDR3. The trim removed 5 bases at V and 6 bases at J, leaving 8 bases unmatched. Germline assignment: CDR1 SEHNR and CDR2 FQNEAQ (reference sequence). The CDR3 reads CASSAGTGSVEQYF. CDR3 DNA: TGTGCCAGCAGCGCCGGGACAGGGAGTGTCGAGCAGTACTTC.

The V and J genes are TRBV20-1 and TRBJ2-4; 7 nucleotides line up with TRBD1. Germline CDR1 DFQATT, CDR2 SNEGSKA (reference sequence). With V trimmed by 2 bases and J by 0 bases, 7 bases remained unmatched. The CDR3 has 16 amino acids. The CDR3, as DNA: TGCAGTGCTAGAATACAGGGGCCGTCAGCCAAAAACATTCAGTACTTC. Its protein product is CSARIQGPSAKNIQYF.

This chain links TRBV9 with TRBJ2-1, with 7 positions matching TRBD1. The CDR3 is 14 amino acids. Per the germline V gene, CDR1 is SGDLS and CDR2 is YYNGEE. V shed 0 bases and J 8 bases; nucleotides not matched to a gene: 5. Here the CDR3 DNA reads TGTGCCAGCAGCGTAGAGGGGGCACGGGATGAGCAGTTCTTC. Protein: CASSVEGARDEQFF. Complete variable domain (other parts from reference TRBV9 and TRBJ2-1): DSGVTQTPKHLITATGQRVTLRCSPRSGDLSVYWYQQSLDQGLQFLIQYYNGEERAKGNILERFSAQQFPDLHSELNLSSLELGDSALYFCASSVEGARDEQFFGPGTRLTVL.

The chain links TRBV29-1 to TRBJ2-1; no reliable D call. Germline V gene sequence: CDR1 SQVTM, CDR2 ANQGSEA. Trimming took off 1 base at V and 8 bases at J, with 12 bases between the two ends. This CDR3 spans 13 amino acids. In DNA form, the CDR3 reads TGCAGCGTTGAAGCGCGCAAACCCTATGAGCAGTTCTTC. Translated, it gives CSVEARKPYEQFF.

The V and J genes are TRBV13 and TRBJ1-2; TRBD1 matches 11 bases. The J segment lost 7 bases and the V segment lost 0 bases, leaving 10 bases of the junction unmatched. CDR1 and CDR2 from the germline V gene are PRHDT and FYEKMQ (reference sequence). This CDR3 has 17 amino acids. For the CDR3, the DNA is TGTGCCAGCAGCTTAGGCCGGACAGGGGGCCTGGTCTTTGGCTACACCTTC. It encodes CASSLGRTGGLVFGYTF.

The chain links TRBV6-6 to TRBJ1-5; the match to TRBD1 covers 8 bases. CDR3 length: 15 amino acids. V shed 7 bases and J 2 bases; nucleotides not matched to a gene: 7. Germline V CDR1 and CDR2: MNHNY, SVGAGI (reference sequence). This CDR3 reads CASTKDRVGNQPQHF. For the CDR3, the DNA is TGTGCCAGCACCAAGGACAGGGTTGGCAATCAGCCCCAGCATTTT.

The rearrangement joins TRBV29-1 to TRBJ1-2; 9 nucleotides align to TRBD1. Germline V gives CDR1 SQVTM, CDR2 ANQGSEA. V lost 2 bases, J lost 3 bases, and 10 bases stayed unmatched. This CDR3 comprises 16 residues. This CDR3 is CSVEHSDRDRDYGYTF. DNA of the CDR3: TGCAGCGTTGAACATTCGGACCGGGACAGGGACTATGGCTACACCTTC.

The chain is built from TRBV30 and TRBJ2-7; 7 bases map to TRBD1. The CDR3 length is 17 residues. With V trimmed by 3 bases and J by 3 bases, 17 bases remained unmatched. The germline V gene has CDR1 GTSNPN and CDR2 SVGIG (reference sequence). CDR3 sequence: CAWSANHRGLIGYEQYF. The CDR3 DNA follows: TGTGCCTGGAGCGCTAATCACAGGGGCCTGATAGGCTACGAGCAGTACTTC.